These T cell receptor beta chains were read from a single sample in a study of cytomegalovirus exposure and HLA in healthy donors. Clones were read by immunoSEQ multiplex PCR, and TCRdb kept only the in-frame ones, dropping some. The sample records 80,000 or so clones, 75% to 80% being singletons. Specimen: PBMCs. Receptors originate from a man aged 35 to 55 in good health and CMV-seronegative. Each CDR3 is given with its conserved first and last residue. Fields, in order: J gene, clone size, D gene, V gene, CDR3 DNA, CDR3 protein. A D gene is named only where the DNA matches it firmly. Rows give clone size only sometimes, using once, few, many, or a class for an expanded clone.

TRBJ1-6,once,.,TRBV5-1,TGCGCCAGCAGCTTGCAGGGGAGATCGGATTCACCCCTCCACTTT,CASSLQGRSDSPLHF
TRBJ2-3,few,.,TRBV4-3,TGCGCCAGCAGCCAAGGTTGGCAGCGACGAACAGATACGCAGTATTTT,CASSQGWQRRTDTQYF
TRBJ1-1,.,.,TRBV6-5,TGTGCCAGCAGTTACTCTAGCGGGGCAGGGGAAACTGAAGCTTTCTTT,CASSYSSGAGETEAFF
TRBJ1-2,.,.,TRBV2,TGTGCCAGCAGTAATGCGGTGATGGGTAACTATGGCTACACCTTC,CASSNAVMGNYGYTF
TRBJ1-2,.,TRBD1,TRBV7-6,TGTGCCAGCAGCCTAGGGACAGGGAAGCATGATGGCTACACCTTC,CASSLGTGKHDGYTF
TRBJ2-2,.,.,TRBV6-1,TGTGCCAGCAGTGACAGTCGTCGCACCGGGGAGCTGTTTTTT,CASSDSRRTGELFF
TRBJ1-5,.,TRBD1,TRBV2,TGTGCCAGCAGCCTATTCCAGGGGGCTGGAAGTCAGCCCCAGCATTTT,CASSLFQGAGSQPQHF
TRBJ1-5,.,.,TRBV30,TGTGCCTGGAGTGACAGGGCCGATCAGCCCCAGCATTTT,CAWSDRADQPQHF
TRBJ2-1,once,.,TRBV5-1,TGCGCCAGCAGCTGGCCGGGTCAGGGGTCCGTAGCGGGTCGTGGGAATGAGCAGTTCTTC,CASSWPGQGSVAGRGNEQFF
TRBJ1-1,once,.,TRBV11-2,TGTGCCAGCAGTCGGGGGGGCGCCGTCCCATCAGCTTTCTTT,CASSRGGAVPSAFF
TRBJ2-3,.,TRBD2,TRBV27,TGTGCCAGCAGTCCGAGACTAGCGGGGGCCAGGGGCACAGATACGCAGTATTTT,CASSPRLAGARGTDTQYF
TRBJ2-2,.,TRBD2,TRBV23-1,TGCGCCAGCAGTCAATCGTCGCTAGCGGAAAACACCGGGGAGCTGTTTTTT,CASSQSSLAENTGELFF
TRBJ2-1,.,TRBD2,TRBV15,TGTGCCACCAGCAGAGATCCCGCGGGGGGGCCAGGGGAGCAGTTCTTC,CATSRDPAGGPGEQFF
TRBJ1-6,few,TRBD1,TRBV7-9,TGTGCCAGCAGCCCGCGGGACAGCAATTCACCCCTCCACTTT,CASSPRDSNSPLHF
TRBJ2-1,.,TRBD2,TRBV14,TGTGCCAGCAACACGGGACTAGCGGGGGGCAAGGGCGAGCAGTTCTTC,CASNTGLAGGKGEQFF
TRBJ2-7,.,TRBD1,TRBV4-1,TGCGCCAGCAGCCCGTCGGGACAGGGGGTACGGGAGCAGTACTTC,CASSPSGQGVREQYF
TRBJ1-1,.,.,TRBV2,TGTGCCAGCAGTGTGGCCGGCGGGGGGACTGAAGCTTTCTTT,CASSVAGGGTEAFF
TRBJ2-5,.,.,TRBV6-5,TGTGCCAGCAGCCCACCTCAGGCGGAGACCCAGTACTTC,CASSPPQAETQYF
TRBJ1-2,.,TRBD1,TRBV7-9,TGTGCCAGCAGCCCCCCTACAGGAGGGACAGGGGGCGGAAACTATGGCTACACCTTC,CASSPPTGGTGGGNYGYTF
TRBJ1-1,.,TRBD1,TRBV2,TGTGCCAGCACCTCAGGGGGATTTGGTGTCACTGAAGCTTTCTTT,CASTSGGFGVTEAFF
TRBJ1-2,.,TRBD1,TRBV6-4,TGTGCCCGCAGCCCCGGGACAGGGGGCTTGGGCTATGGCTACACCTTC,CARSPGTGGLGYGYTF
TRBJ2-3,.,TRBD1,TRBV7-2,TGTGCCAGCAGCTTGCGTCCCGGGACAGGGGGGGGAGATACGCAGTATTTT,CASSLRPGTGGGDTQYF
TRBJ2-7,.,.,TRBV27,TGTGCCAGCAGTTCCACGGGTCGTGCCTACGAGCAGTACTTC,CASSSTGRAYEQYF
TRBJ2-2,.,.,TRBV5-4,TGTGCCAGCAGCACTTACAGGGACACCGGGGAGCTGTTTTTT,CASSTYRDTGELFF
TRBJ1-1,.,.,TRBV2,TGTGCCAGCAGTGTGGGCCGGGGAGAAGCTTTCTTT,CASSVGRGEAFF
TRBJ2-7,few,.,TRBV7-3,TGTGCCAGCAGCCTCCGCCCCAGGGTTGGCGAGCAGTACTTC,CASSLRPRVGEQYF
TRBJ2-7,.,TRBD1,TRBV19,TGTGCCAGTAGTCGGGACAGGGAGGGCGAGCAGTACTTC,CASSRDREGEQYF
TRBJ1-5,.,.,TRBV10-3,TGTGCCATCAAGAACAGGGACGATCAGCCCCAGCATTTT,CAIKNRDDQPQHF
TRBJ1-5,.,.,TRBV4-1,TGCGCCAGCAGCCAATCAGGGGGCAATCAGCCCCAGCATTTT,CASSQSGGNQPQHF
TRBJ1-2,.,.,TRBV5-4,TGTGCCAGCAGCTTGGCCGGGGGACCCCAGGGTGGCTACACCTTC,CASSLAGGPQGGYTF
TRBJ1-2,few,TRBD1,TRBV28,TGTGCCAGCAAGGGTCGGACAGGGGGGGGAGCTAACTATGGCTACACCTTC,CASKGRTGGGANYGYTF
TRBJ2-5,once,.,TRBV25-1,TGTGCCAGCGGCAGGGGCCAAGAGACCCAGTACTTC,CASGRGQETQYF
TRBJ1-3,.,.,TRBV19,TGTGCCAGTAGTGTCGGACAGCCTGGAAACACCATATATTTT,CASSVGQPGNTIYF
TRBJ1-5,.,TRBD1,TRBV13,TGTGCCAGCAGCTTAACCGACAGGGGGAGCAATCAGCCCCAGCATTTT,CASSLTDRGSNQPQHF
TRBJ1-5,.,.,TRBV6-5,TGTGCCAGCAGTCGGGGGTTTGGCAATCAGCCCCAGCATTTT,CASSRGFGNQPQHF
TRBJ1-1,few,TRBD1,TRBV11-2,TGTGCCAGCGTCCTAAGGGGACAGAATTTCTTGAACACTGAAGCTTTCTTT,CASVLRGQNFLNTEAFF
TRBJ2-6,.,TRBD1,TRBV4-3,TGCGCCAGCAGCCAAGATTGGGGGACAGCCCGCTCTGGGGCCAACGTCCTGACTTTC,CASSQDWGTARSGANVLTF
TRBJ1-2,.,TRBD1,TRBV5-6,TGTGCCAGCAGCAAACGGACAGGGGATTTCGGCTACACCTTC,CASSKRTGDFGYTF
TRBJ1-6,.,.,TRBV7-2,TGTGCCAGCAGGGGAGGGGTCCAGAGCTATAATTCACCCCTCCACTTT,CASRGGVQSYNSPLHF
TRBJ1-2,.,.,TRBV6-1,TGTGCCAGCAGTGTTTCGGGAATTAACTATGGCTACACCTTC,CASSVSGINYGYTF
TRBJ1-1,.,.,TRBV9,TGTGCCAGCAGCTCTAGTGGCGGCCGCGGCGCTGAAGCTTTCTTT,CASSSSGGRGAEAFF
TRBJ2-7,.,TRBD1,TRBV19,TGTGCCAGTAGTATAAGGGGGCTGAGCTCCTACGAGCAGTACTTC,CASSIRGLSSYEQYF
TRBJ2-2,.,TRBD2,TRBV6-5,TGTGCCAGCAGTTGGCGGGGGGCTACGAACACCGGGGAGCTGTTTTTT,CASSWRGATNTGELFF
TRBJ1-6,.,.,TRBV11-2,TGTGCCAGCAGCCTACTCAGATCCGGGGGACCCAGGGCACCCCTCCACTTT,CASSLLRSGGPRAPLHF
TRBJ1-4,many,.,TRBV30,TGTGCCTGGAGTTGGGAGGAAAAACTGTTTTTT,CAWSWEEKLFF
TRBJ1-2,once,TRBD1,TRBV28,TGTGCCAGCAGCGGACAGGGTAACGCCTATGGCTACACCTTC,CASSGQGNAYGYTF
TRBJ2-2,.,.,TRBV10-3,TGTGCCATTGGCCTCACCGGGGAGCTGTTTTTT,CAIGLTGELFF
TRBJ2-1,.,.,TRBV11-3,TGTGCCAGCAGCGACATTTACAATGAGCAGTTCTTC,CASSDIYNEQFF
TRBJ1-2,.,.,TRBV18,TGTGCCAGCTCACTGGGGCATGGCTACACCTTC,CASSLGHGYTF
TRBJ2-7,.,.,TRBV6-6,TGTGCCAGCAGTTCCCATGGGCAGGGCGTATACGAGCAGTACTTC,CASSSHGQGVYEQYF
TRBJ1-4,.,TRBD1,TRBV30,TGTGCCTGGAGTGTACCTACAGGGGTAATCGAAAAACTGTTTTTT,CAWSVPTGVIEKLFF
TRBJ2-1,.,TRBD1,TRBV13,TGTGCCAGCAGCTTAGAGCCGTGGTTAGCTGGGACAGGGGCTAACAATGAGCAGTTCTTC,CASSLEPWLAGTGANNEQFF
TRBJ1-2,once,.,TRBV4-1,TGCGCCAGCAGCCAGGCGGCAGGGAAATCCTATGGCTACACCTTC,CASSQAAGKSYGYTF
TRBJ1-5,.,.,TRBV6-1,TGTGCCAGCATACAGGAATCCAATCAGCCCCAGCATTTT,CASIQESNQPQHF
TRBJ2-7,.,TRBD1,TRBV7-2,TGTGCCAGCAGCTTTGACAGACAGGGCTACGAGCAGTACTTC,CASSFDRQGYEQYF
TRBJ1-2,.,.,TRBV28,TGTGCCAGCAGTTTCCCACAGGGAAGCAACTATGGCTACACCTTC,CASSFPQGSNYGYTF
TRBJ2-5,.,TRBD1,TRBV11-1,TGTGCCAGCCTCGGGGGGACAGGGACGGCGGAGACCCAGTACTTC,CASLGGTGTAETQYF
TRBJ1-5,.,.,TRBV6-1,TGTGCCAGCAGTGAATTGCGGGGGCTTCAGCCCCAGCATTTT,CASSELRGLQPQHF
TRBJ2-5,.,TRBD1,TRBV5-1,TGCGCCAGCAGCTTCGACTCTTCGGGACAGGGAACTTCCCAAGAGACCCAGTACTTC,CASSFDSSGQGTSQETQYF
TRBJ1-1,.,.,TRBV7-8,TGTGCCAGCAGCCCTTTTTTCATCGACAGCATGAACACTGAAGCTTTCTTT,CASSPFFIDSMNTEAFF